Following are 13 T cell receptor beta chains from one sample sequenced in a study of cytomegalovirus exposure and HLA in healthy donors. It was with 60 Vbeta and 13 Jbeta primers that the PCR ran. TCRdb's copy holds only in-frame clones and misses some; the assay was immunoSEQ multiplex PCR. The sample holds more than 130,000 clones, 80% seen once. The sequenced sample consisted of PBMCs. The receptors derive from a man younger than 40 in good health and CMV-seronegative.

The rearrangement joins TRBV4-1 to TRBJ2-7; 7 bases match TRBD2. V lost 3 bases, J lost 3 bases, and 2 bases stayed unmatched. The CDR3 loop spans 13 amino acids. CDR1 is MGHRA, CDR2 YSYEKL, per germline. The CDR3 loop is CASSHGGGYEQYF. The CDR3, as DNA: TGCGCCAGCAGCCATGGGGGGGGCTACGAGCAGTACTTC.

The rearrangement uses TRBV29-1 and TRBJ1-2, with TRBD1 matching 7 bases. Germline values: CDR1 SQVTM, CDR2 ANQGSEA. The CDR3 spans 13 residues. Trimming took 6 bases from V and 5 from J; bases not matched to a gene: 9. Here the CDR3 DNA reads TGCAGCGTCGCGGCGACAGGGAGGTATGGCTACACCTTC. Translated, it gives CSVAATGRYGYTF.

CDR3 sequence reads: CASSFGQANSYEQYF. The CDR3 DNA reads TGTGCCAGCAGTTTCGGACAGGCCAACTCCTACGAGCAGTACTTC. The V and J genes are TRBV28 and TRBJ2-7; 7 bases align to TRBD1. V gave up 3 bases and J gave up 0 bases; unmatched junction bases: 5. This CDR3 is 15 amino acids long. Germline V lookup: CDR1 MDHEN, CDR2 SYDVKM. The entire variable domain, with the rest obtained from reference TRBV28 and TRBJ2-7, is as follows: DVKVTQSSRYLVKRTGEKVFLECVQDMDHENMFWYRQDPGLGLRLIYFSYDVKMKEKGDIPEGYSVSREKKERFSLILESASTNQTSMYLCASSFGQANSYEQYFGPGTRLTVT.

The V call is TRBV27, the J call TRBJ2-7; 13 bases align to TRBD2. The trim removed 5 bases at V and 2 bases at J, leaving 0 bases unmatched. CDR1 is MNHEY, CDR2 SMNVEV, per germline (reference sequence). This CDR3 spans 14 amino acids. The DNA for the CDR3 is TGTGCCAGCAGTGGGACTAGCGGGACCTACGAGCAGTACTTC. This codes for CASSGTSGTYEQYF.

This sequence joins TRBV6-6 and TRBJ1-5, with 10 bases matching TRBD1. This CDR3 is 16 amino acids long. After removal of 5 bases from V and 0 bases from J, the junction contained 4 bases not matched to a gene. Looked up from germline, CDR1 is MNHNY and CDR2 is SVGAGI (reference sequence). The CDR3 DNA reads TGTGCCAGCAGTCACGACAGGGGGCATAGCAATCAGCCCCAGCATTTT. Its protein is CASSHDRGHSNQPQHF.

This clone was observed once. The CDR3: CASSLASSGGHRETQYF. CDR3 sequence (DNA): TGCGCCAGCAGTTTAGCATCTAGCGGGGGCCACCGGGAGACCCAGTACTTC. The chain joins TRBV5-1 to TRBJ2-5; 10 nucleotides line up with TRBD2. In germline, CDR1 is SGHRS, CDR2 YFSETQ. The CDR3 has 17 amino acids. Trimming at V came to 5 bases and at J to 5 bases, leaving 15 bases not matched to a gene.

The rearrangement uses TRBV2 and TRBJ2-5, with 11 bases matching TRBD1. Germline CDR1 reads SNHLY; CDR2 reads FYNNEI. The CDR3 covers 17 residues. J was trimmed by 2 bases and V by 0 bases; bases with no gene match: 5. The CDR3 DNA is TGTGCCAGCAGTGAAGCTCGAGGGACAGGGGGACAAGAGACCCAGTACTTC. It is translated as CASSEARGTGGQETQYF.

V usage is TRBV6-6 and J usage is TRBJ2-5; D perhaps matches TRBD2 (5 bases). The germline V gene encodes CDR1 MNHNY and CDR2 SVGAGI (reference sequence). The ends were cut back, 6 bases at V and 7 bases at J, with 18 bases in the middle. The CDR3 is 14 amino acids. This chain's CDR3 is CASRRTLQNPTQYF. The DNA of the CDR3 is TGTGCCAGCAGGAGGACTCTTCAAAACCCGACCCAGTACTTC.

The J gene is TRBJ2-1, the V gene TRBV5-1, with TRBD1 as a possible D gene (7 bases). Germline assignment: CDR1 SGHRS and CDR2 YFSETQ. This CDR3 is built from 15 residues. Trimming left V 3 bases short and J 0 bases short, with 10 bases between. The CDR3 bases are TGCGCCAGCAGCTGGCGGGACAGCTCCTACAATGAGCAGTTCTTC. Protein: CASSWRDSSYNEQFF.

This clone showed up just once. The chain is built from TRBV11-2 and TRBJ1-4; 7 bases are shared with TRBD1. Per germline, CDR1 SGHAT and CDR2 FQNNGV. The CDR3 runs to 14 residues. V shed 2 bases, J shed 5 bases, and the junction held 2 bases outside the gene matches. The CDR3 DNA reads TGTGCCAGCAGCTTAAACAGGGGAAATGAAAAACTGTTTTTT. Its protein product is CASSLNRGNEKLFF.

This clone was counted only a few times. The rearrangement joins TRBV30 to TRBJ2-6; the match to TRBD2 covers 11 bases. Trimming removed 4 bases from V and 3 bases from J; junction bases left unmatched: 8. Germline V gene data show CDR1 as GTSNPN and CDR2 as SVGIG (reference sequence). The length of the CDR3 is 17 residues. The CDR3 is CAWTSGRFGVGANVLTF. The CDR3 region has the DNA TGTGCCTGGACTAGCGGGAGGTTCGGGGTTGGGGCCAACGTCCTGACTTTC.

The count of this clone is one. CDR3 region: CASSSVTGDQPQHF. The CDR3 DNA reads TGTGCCAGCAGTTCCGTAACAGGGGATCAGCCCCAGCATTTT. V usage is TRBV5-5 and J usage is TRBJ1-5; 7 positions match TRBD1. Germline-derived CDR1 and CDR2 are SGHKS and YYEKEE (reference sequence). The CDR3 has 14 amino acids. J lost 5 bases, V lost 5 bases, and 7 bases had no gene match. Complete variable domain (other parts from reference TRBV5-5 and TRBJ1-5): DAGVTQSPTHLIKTRGQQVTLRCSPISGHKSVSWYQQVLGQGPQFIFQYYEKEERGRGNFPDRFSARQFPNYSSELNVNALLLGDSALYLCASSSVTGDQPQHFGDGTRLSIL.

The chain combines TRBV7-9 with TRBJ2-7; 12 bases are shared with TRBD2. Germline V gives CDR1 SEHNR, CDR2 FQNEAQ (reference sequence). This CDR3 is built from 18 residues. V was clipped by 4 bases and J by 2 bases; unmatched bases: 12. This CDR3 is CASSSQTTPSGRAYEQYF. CDR3 sequence (DNA): TGTGCCAGCAGCTCCCAAACAACACCTAGCGGGAGGGCCTACGAGCAGTACTTC. Supplemented by reference TRBV7-9 and TRBJ2-7, the full variable domain reads DTGVSQNPRHKITKRGQNVTFRCDPISEHNRLYWYRQTLGQGPEFLTYFQNEAQLEKSRLLSDRFSAERPKGSFSTLEIQRTEQGDSAMYLCASSSQTTPSGRAYEQYFGPGTRLTVT.